Below are 18 T cell receptor beta chains sequenced from a single sample in a study of OX40 agonist ivuxolimab in advanced cancers. The repertoire was sequenced with immunoSEQ multiplex PCR; TCRdb's copy has only in-frame clones and lacks some. The sample comprises about 35,000 clones, over 60% of which are singletons, and about a fifth rests with the top ten. This specimen was CD4+ or CD8+ T cells sorted from blood, taken in a trial of the OX40 agonist ivuxolimab. All receptors derive from an adult with an advanced solid tumor such as melanoma, head and neck, liver or kidney cancer.

This rearrangement joins TRBV5-1 to TRBJ1-5; D is perhaps TRBD1 (5 bases). Germline assignment: CDR1 SGHRS and CDR2 YFSETQ. The CDR3 contains 15 residues. V lost 0 bases and J lost 6, with 13 bases in between. The chain's CDR3 is CASSLAGGESQPQHF. In nucleotides, the CDR3 is TGCGCCAGCAGCTTGGCCGGGGGGGAGAGTCAGCCCCAGCATTTT. Full variable domain (outside the CDR3, taken from reference TRBV5-1 and TRBJ1-5): KAGVTQTPRYLIKTRGQQVTLSCSPISGHRSVSWYQQTPGQGLQFLFEYFSETQRNKGNFPGRFSGRQFSNSRSEMNVSTLELGDSALYLCASSLAGGESQPQHFGDGTRLSIL.

This clone showed up just a few times. Here the CDR3 reads CATSGDKGSNQPQHF. In DNA, the CDR3 is TGTGCCACCAGCGGGGACAAAGGGTCCAATCAGCCCCAGCATTTT. The chain links TRBV15 to TRBJ1-5; a weak D match, TRBD1 (6 bases). Germline values: CDR1 LNHNV, CDR2 YYDKDF (reference sequence). V was trimmed by 5 bases and J by 3 bases, leaving 14 bases between them. The CDR3 spans 15 residues.

This chain joins TRBV18 and TRBJ1-1; D ambiguous. The V and J ends lost 4 bases and 0 bases respectively, with 9 bases between them. The CDR3 runs to 14 residues. Germline assignment: CDR1 KGHSH and CDR2 LQKENI. The CDR3 here is CASSLSTVNTEAFF. CDR3 DNA: TGTGCCAGCTCACTTTCGACGGTGAACACTGAAGCTTTCTTT.

The J gene is TRBJ2-3, the V gene TRBV30; 7 bases agree with TRBD2. The CDR3 runs 10 residues. V lost 5 bases and J lost 9; bases outside the gene matches: 2. From germline, CDR1 is GTSNPN and CDR2 SVGIG (reference sequence). This chain's CDR3 is CAWGEGTQYF. The CDR3 DNA reads as TGTGCCTGGGGGGAGGGGACGCAGTATTTT.

This sequence joins TRBV15 and TRBJ1-5; maybe TRBD1 (6 bases). V was cut by 3 bases and J by 7 bases, with 16 bases left in between. The germline CDR1 and CDR2 sequences are LNHNV and YYDKDF (reference sequence). The CDR3 length is 15 residues. CDR3 region: CATSRGTGLRQPQHF. For the CDR3, the DNA is TGTGCCACCAGCAGGGGAACAGGGTTACGGCAGCCCCAGCATTTT.

This clone has more than one count but fewer than ten. V gene TRBV30 combines with J gene TRBJ1-1; D ambiguous. Germline lookup yields CDR1 GTSNPN and CDR2 SVGIG (reference sequence). CDR3 length: 11 residues. The V end lost 5 bases, the J end lost 1 base, and 5 bases lay between the germline ends. CDR3 protein: CAWRQNTEAFF. CDR3 coding DNA: TGTGCCTGGCGACAGAACACTGAAGCTTTCTTT.

This clone has only a few counts. This sequence joins TRBV30 and TRBJ1-5; D call uncertain. Germline-derived CDR1 and CDR2 are GTSNPN and SVGIG (reference sequence). The CDR3 is 13 residues long. Between the trimmed V and J ends, which lost 0 bases and 9 bases, there was a span of 12 bases. The CDR3 nucleotides are TGTGCCTGGAGTGTCTCGGAATCATGGCCCCAGCATTTT. Translating it yields CAWSVSESWPQHF. The full variable domain, completed using reference TRBV30 and TRBJ1-5, is SQTIHQWPATLVQPVGSPLSLECTVEGTSNPNLYWYRQAAGRGLQLLFYSVGIGQISSEVPQNLSASRPQDRQFILSSKKLLLSDSGFYLCAWSVSESWPQHFGDGTRLSIL.

This CDR3 is CASSPRPSSYEQYV. CDR3 DNA sequence: TGTGCCAGCAGCCCCCGTCCAAGCTCCTACGAGCAGTACGTC. This chain joins TRBV7-6 and TRBJ2-7; no clear D gene. Germline assignment: CDR1 SGHVS and CDR2 FNYEAQ. V was cut by 5 bases and J by 0 bases, with 11 bases left in between. The CDR3 totals 14 residues.

The chain has TRBV4-1 and TRBJ1-2; D might be TRBD1 (5 bases). Germline V gene sequence: CDR1 MGHRA, CDR2 YSYEKL. V lost 0 bases and J 4 bases, leaving 12 bases between the germline ends. The CDR3 has 15 amino acids. CDR3 in DNA: TGCGCCAGCAGCCAAGATCGTCGGGACGGCTATGGCTACACCTTC. It specifies CASSQDRRDGYGYTF.

This clone is medium-sized. CDR3 protein: CASSSPQWTGVSYEQYF. CDR3 nucleotide sequence: TGTGCCAGCAGCTCCCCCCAATGGACAGGAGTATCCTACGAGCAGTACTTC. The genes are TRBV7-9 and TRBJ2-7, with 7 bases matching TRBD1. J was trimmed by 1 base and V by 4 bases; bases with no gene match: 13. Germline CDR1 reads SEHNR; CDR2 reads FQNEAQ (reference sequence). This CDR3 has 17 amino acids.

This clone was picked up one time. DNA for the CDR3: TGTGCCAGCAGTGATGGGGGGGGAAACACCATATATTTT. Its protein product is CASSDGGGNTIYF. The chain couples TRBV25-1 to TRBJ1-3; D perhaps matches TRBD1 (5 bases). Germline assignment: CDR1 MGHDK and CDR2 SYGVNS. Between the trimmed V and J ends, which lost 3 bases and 4 bases, there was a span of 7 bases. The CDR3 consists of 13 residues.

The chain employs TRBV7-2 and TRBJ1-2; no firm D call. Germline V gene data show CDR1 as SGHTA and CDR2 as FQGNSA. The CDR3 is 15 residues long. Trimming cost V 1 base and J 0 bases, with 9 bases left between them. CDR3 bases: TGTGCCAGCAGCTTAGTCCTCAGGACTAACTATGGCTACACCTTC. Its protein product is CASSLVLRTNYGYTF.

The rearrangement links TRBV5-1 to TRBJ2-3; a weak D match, TRBD2 (6 bases). CDR3 length: 14 amino acids. The germline V gene has CDR1 SGHRS and CDR2 YFSETQ. V lost 7 bases to trimming and J lost 4 bases, with 16 bases between them. The CDR3 region has the DNA TGCGCCAGCGGAATCGGAGGGAGCGCAGATACGCAGTATTTT. Amino acids: CASGIGGSADTQYF.

The chain uses TRBV6-7 and TRBJ1-2; D perhaps matches TRBD1 (5 bases). TRBV6-7 is known as an ORF, though its function is uncertain. The CDR3 is 11 amino acids. Trimming shortened V by 5 bases and J by 6 bases, and 7 bases separated the two germline ends. CDR3 in DNA: TGTGCCAGCAGTGGAGGGGATGGCTACACCTTC. Translated: CASSGGDGYTF.

This chain uses TRBV6-1 with TRBJ1-3; no clear D. Germline V lookup: CDR1 MNHNS, CDR2 SASEGT. Deletions cut 3 bases from V and 3 bases from J, with 3 bases between. CDR3 length: 12 residues. The CDR3 DNA reads as TGTGCCAGCAGTGAGGGTGGAAACACCATATATTTT. As protein: CASSEGGNTIYF.

This clone showed up just a few times. The rearrangement joins TRBV6-5 to TRBJ1-1; D ambiguous. This CDR3 is 14 amino acids long. Germline V gene sequence: CDR1 MNHEY, CDR2 SVGAGI. The V and J ends lost 7 bases and 2 bases respectively, with 14 bases between them. The CDR3 nucleotides are TGTGCCAGCAAAAGGTCGGGGAGAAACACTGAAGCTTTCTTT. The encoded protein is CASKRSGRNTEAFF.

This clone was found a few times. This chain joins TRBV6-4 and TRBJ1-1; 9 bases match TRBD1. Germline V CDR1 and CDR2: MRHNA, SNTAGT. This CDR3 has 14 amino acids. Germline trimming cut 4 bases from V and 5 bases from J; bases unmatched to any gene: 5. CDR3 bases: TGTGCCAGCAGTGCCACAGGGGGCAGAACTGAAGCTTTCTTT. Translated: CASSATGGRTEAFF.

The chain has TRBV5-1 and TRBJ1-2; 8 nucleotides align to TRBD1. CDR3 size: 12 residues. The V gene's germline CDR1 is SGHRS and CDR2 YFSETQ. V lost 6 bases to trimming and J lost 8 bases; unmatched junction nucleotides: 6. The CDR3 DNA follows: TGCGCCAGCACCGATGACAGGGGCGGCTACACCTTC. This codes for CASTDDRGGYTF.